Shown below are 6 T cell receptor beta chains from a single sample sequenced in a study of blood T cell repertoires in COVID-19. Sequencing used immunoSEQ multiplex PCR; TCRdb keeps in-frame clones, though not all of them. Of about 160,000 clones in the sample, 92% were seen once. Sequencing input: peripheral blood. The receptor set was obtained from a man in his thirties or forties with COVID-19, enrolled during active disease.

The chain carries TRBV24-1 and TRBJ2-2; 10 positions agree with TRBD1. In germline, CDR1 is KGHDR, CDR2 SFDVKD. Trimming at V came to 0 bases and at J to 1 base, leaving 1 base not matched to a gene. The CDR3 spans 17 residues. The CDR3 loop reads CATSDLRDRGNTGELFF. Here the CDR3 DNA reads TGTGCCACCAGTGATTTGAGGGACAGGGGGAACACCGGGGAGCTGTTTTTT.

V is TRBV5-1 and J is TRBJ1-1; D is unclear. The CDR3 is made up of 12 amino acids. The V gene's germline CDR1 is SGHRS and CDR2 YFSETQ. The V end lost 0 bases, the J end lost 10 bases, and 10 bases lay between the germline ends. The CDR3 nucleotides are TGCGCCAGCAGCTTGGCTGGGGAGGCAGCTTTCTTT. Amino acids: CASSLAGEAAFF.

The CDR3 DNA is TGTGCCAGCAGCTTGGAGTGGGGCAGTTACGAGCAGTACTTC. This codes for CASSLEWGSYEQYF. The rearrangement uses TRBV5-6 and TRBJ2-7, with D perhaps matching TRBD1 (5 bases). Trimming took 0 bases from V and 4 from J, leaving 11 bases between them. The CDR3 has 14 residues. CDR1 and CDR2 from the germline V gene are SGHDT and YYEEEE.

The CDR3 DNA follows: TGTGCCAGCAGTGACCTCAGGGGTGTTAGCACTGAAGCTTTCTTT. The encoded protein is CASSDLRGVSTEAFF. The chain couples TRBV6-1 to TRBJ1-1, with D perhaps TRBD1 (6 bases). This CDR3 is built from 15 residues. CDR1 is MNHNS, CDR2 SASEGT, per germline. With 3 bases removed from V and 4 bases from J, the gap between germline ends came to 15 bases.

The chain combines TRBV18 with TRBJ2-5; the match to TRBD1 covers 8 bases. The CDR3 is 14 amino acids. The J segment lost 1 base and the V segment lost 6 bases, leaving 4 bases of the junction unmatched. The germline gives CDR1 KGHSH, CDR2 LQKENI. The CDR3 spells CASSPTGGQETQYF. CDR3 DNA: TGTGCCAGCTCCCCCACAGGGGGCCAAGAGACCCAGTACTTC.

This sequence joins TRBV6-5 and TRBJ2-2, with TRBD2 identical over 7 bases. V lost 2 bases to trimming and J lost 5 bases; unmatched junction nucleotides: 8. Germline V gene lookup returns CDR1 MNHEY and CDR2 SVGAGI. This CDR3 is built from 16 residues. The DNA of the CDR3 is TGTGCCAGCAGTTACGGTGGCGGGAGATATACCGGGGAGCTGTTTTTT. Protein product: CASSYGGGRYTGELFF.